Following are 18 T cell receptor beta chains from one sample sequenced in a study of beta chain features in type 1 diabetes. Study results and limitations: Moderate but significant shortening of TCRB CDR3s was recorded in all four CD4+ subsets from Type 1 diabetes patients.

Of the isolated RNA, all was reverse transcribed, and so the sequenced material was expressed TCRB transcripts. Assay used: immunoSEQ multiplex PCR; TCRdb lists only in-frame clones, some missing. Here the sample spans 300,000 or so clones, roughly an eighth being singletons. No cognate antigen is known for these TCRs. Sequencing was performed on naive CD4+ T cells from blood. These receptors all stem from a man aged 25-45 years with type 1 diabetes.

V gene TRBV4-3 combines with J gene TRBJ1-4; no firm D call. V dropped 0 bases and J dropped 5 bases, with 19 bases sitting between them. The CDR3 covers 18 residues. The germline V gene encodes CDR1 LGHNA and CDR2 YSLEER. The CDR3 region is CASSQDRTSLLSNEKLFF. The CDR3 DNA is TGCGCCAGCAGCCAAGATCGTACTTCCTTACTGTCCAATGAAAAACTGTTTTTT.

This clone was picked up a small number of times. The genes are TRBV13 and TRBJ1-4; D unresolved. This CDR3 spans 13 amino acids. Germline V gene lookup returns CDR1 PRHDT and CDR2 FYEKMQ (reference sequence). The V gene lost 1 base and the J gene lost 5 bases, with 5 bases spanning the gap. This chain's CDR3 is CASSLDPNEKLFF. CDR3 DNA sequence: TGTGCCAGCAGCTTAGATCCAAATGAAAAACTGTTTTTT.

This clone was observed a few times. V gene TRBV11-2 combines with J gene TRBJ2-5, with 7 positions matching TRBD2. There are 16 residues in the CDR3. Trimming at V came to 0 bases and at J to 6 bases, leaving 10 bases not matched to a gene. Germline V gene data show CDR1 as SGHAT and CDR2 as FQNNGV. The CDR3 bases are TGTGCCAGCAGCTTAGAAATCGGGCGGGAGAAGAAGACCCAGTACTTC. Translation: CASSLEIGREKKTQYF.

The gene calls are TRBV27 and TRBJ1-2; 8 positions match TRBD1. The CDR3 length is 16 residues. In germline, CDR1 is MNHEY, CDR2 SMNVEV (reference sequence). Trimming at V came to 2 bases and at J to 6 bases, leaving 11 bases not matched to a gene. CDR3 sequence (DNA): TGTGCCAGCAGTTTACAAGATGGACAGGGAACGGATGGCTACACCTTC. Its translation is CASSLQDGQGTDGYTF.

The CDR3 is CASRVRSDTEAFF. In DNA form, the CDR3 reads TGCGCCAGCAGGGTTAGATCGGACACTGAAGCTTTCTTT. The chain carries TRBV5-1 and TRBJ1-1; D is uncertain. With 5 bases removed from V and 3 bases from J, the gap between germline ends came to 11 bases. Germline CDR1 and CDR2: SGHRS and YFSETQ. CDR3 size: 13 residues.

The chain links TRBV11-2 to TRBJ2-7, with 16 bases matching TRBD2. V dropped 8 bases and J dropped 3; count of bases not matched to a gene: 4. Germline assignment: CDR1 SGHAT and CDR2 FQNNGV. The CDR3 length is 15 residues. The CDR3 loop is CASAGLAGGIYEQYF. In DNA form, the CDR3 reads TGTGCCAGCGCGGGACTAGCGGGAGGGATCTACGAGCAGTACTTC.

This clone was seen more than once but under ten times. The chain recombines TRBV5-1 with TRBJ2-5; no firm D call. CDR1 is SGHRS, CDR2 YFSETQ, per germline. The CDR3 runs to 12 residues. The V end lost 6 bases, the J end lost 0 bases, and 6 bases lay between the germline ends. DNA for the CDR3: TGCGCCAGCAACAGAGACCAAGAGACCCAGTACTTC. Amino acid sequence: CASNRDQETQYF.

This clone showed up just a few times. The J gene is TRBJ1-3, the V gene TRBV2, with 9 bases lining up with TRBD1. V dropped 4 bases and J dropped 3; count of bases not matched to a gene: 7. The CDR3 runs 16 residues. Per germline, CDR1 SNHLY and CDR2 FYNNEI. This chain's CDR3 is CASSAQTGGSGNTIYF. CDR3 in DNA: TGTGCCAGCAGTGCCCAGACAGGGGGAAGTGGAAACACCATATATTTT.

The chain carries TRBV19 and TRBJ2-2; the D is unclear. CDR1 and CDR2 from the germline V gene are LNHDA and SQIVND (reference sequence). The CDR3 extends over 15 amino acids. The germline V and J ends were trimmed by 4 bases and 2 bases, with 11 bases remaining between them. Here the CDR3 DNA reads TGTGCCAGTAGTACAGTCAACACAAACACCGGGGAGCTGTTTTTT. This gives the protein CASSTVNTNTGELFF. The whole variable domain, filled in from reference TRBV19 and TRBJ2-2, reads DGGITQSPKYLFRKEGQNVTLSCEQNLNHDAMYWYRQDPGQGLRLIYYSQIVNDFQKGDIAEGYSVSREKKESFPLTVTSAQKNPTAFYLCASSTVNTNTGELFFGEGSRLTVL.

This clone has only a few counts. The chain employs TRBV4-2 and TRBJ1-3, with 8 positions matching TRBD1. V lost 2 bases to trimming and J lost 4 bases; unmatched junction nucleotides: 16. Germline-derived CDR1 and CDR2 are LGHNA and YNFKEQ. This CDR3 has 19 amino acids. This chain's CDR3 is CASSQRGRTRGPSGNTIYF. CDR3 bases: TGTGCCAGCAGCCAAAGGGGACGAACCAGGGGGCCGTCCGGAAACACCATATATTTT.

This clone has a handful of counts. This rearrangement joins TRBV30 to TRBJ1-4; D gene uncertain. Trimming took 2 bases from V and 6 from J, leaving 4 bases between them. In germline, CDR1 is GTSNPN, CDR2 SVGIG (reference sequence). The CDR3 totals 11 residues. The CDR3 coding sequence is TGTGCCTGGAGTCATGATGAAAAACTGTTTTTT. As protein: CAWSHDEKLFF.

This clone was seen only a few times. The V gene is TRBV7-9, the J gene TRBJ2-3; possible D gene TRBD2, 7 bases. V dropped 5 bases and J dropped 4 bases, with 16 bases sitting between them. CDR1 SEHNR and CDR2 FQNEAQ come from the germline V gene (reference sequence). The CDR3 totals 15 residues. CDR3 nucleotides: TGTGCCAGCAGCCCCGGGACACGGGGGGCAGATACGCAGTATTTT. Translated, it gives CASSPGTRGADTQYF.

The chain combines TRBV7-9 with TRBJ1-1; TRBD1 matches at 10 bases. Looked up from germline, CDR1 is SEHNR and CDR2 is FQNEAQ (reference sequence). Trimming took 5 bases from V and 3 from J; bases not matched to a gene: 3. The CDR3 totals 14 residues. The CDR3 DNA is TGTGCCAGCAGCATGGGACAGGGGCACACTGAAGCTTTCTTT. Its protein is CASSMGQGHTEAFF.

The chain combines TRBV28 with TRBJ1-3; TRBD1 agrees at 8 bases. This CDR3 spans 15 amino acids. The trim removed 7 bases at V and 5 bases at J, leaving 10 bases unmatched. Germline CDR1 reads MDHEN; CDR2 reads SYDVKM. CDR3 nucleotides: TGTGCCAGCACCCAGAGTGGACAGGGCCGAAACACCATATATTTT. Protein product: CASTQSGQGRNTIYF.

This clone has a handful of counts. This chain uses TRBV19 with TRBJ2-1; D might be TRBD2 (6 bases). CDR1 LNHDA and CDR2 SQIVND come from the germline V gene (reference sequence). V gave up 8 bases and J gave up 1 base, with 15 bases separating them. The CDR3 is made up of 15 amino acids. CDR3 amino acids: CASGRGLQSYNEQFF. CDR3 sequence (DNA): TGTGCCAGTGGCCGGGGACTCCAGTCCTACAATGAGCAGTTCTTC.

The chain joins TRBV7-9 to TRBJ2-7; 9 positions match TRBD2. Per germline, CDR1 SEHNR and CDR2 FQNEAQ (reference sequence). CDR3 length: 14 amino acids. V trimming: 2 bases; J trimming: 6 bases; junction bases outside the gene matches: 5. Here the CDR3 reads CASSLNAGGGEQYF. The CDR3, as DNA: TGTGCCAGCAGCTTAAATGCGGGAGGGGGCGAGCAGTACTTC.

This chain links TRBV4-2 with TRBJ1-2, with TRBD1 matching 7 bases. The CDR3 spans 14 residues. V shed 0 bases and J 8 bases; nucleotides not matched to a gene: 6. Germline lookup yields CDR1 LGHNA and CDR2 YNFKEQ. The DNA for the CDR3 is TGTGCCAGCAGCCAAGATAGGAGGGGGCAAGGCTACACCTTC. As protein: CASSQDRRGQGYTF.

Remarks on this clone: The sample carries other DNA sequences with the same CDR3. The chain joins TRBV7-9 to TRBJ2-6, with no clear D. Trimming stripped 1 base from V and 0 bases from J, with 4 bases between. The CDR3 contains 15 residues. Per the germline V gene, CDR1 is SEHNR and CDR2 is FQNEAQ (reference sequence). The CDR3 DNA sequence: TGTGCCAGCAGCTTAGGCGGCTCTGGGGCCAACGTCCTGACTTTC. Translating gives CASSLGGSGANVLTF.